These 21 T cell receptor beta chains came from one sample sequenced in a study of T cell repertoires in cytomegalovirus infection. TCRdb used MiXCR to reprocess the reads, holding one entry per CDR3 protein. The sample shows tens of thousands of distinct CDR3 sequences, around 20% of them seen only once. These TCRs are of unknown antigen specificity. The sample here was CD8+ T cells from cultured PBMCs, taken from culture after CMV antigen stimulation. These TCRs come from a human donor in good health (CMV status not recorded). Some clones in this sample may be carry-over from other donors' samples.

The chain joins TRBV7-2 to TRBJ2-4; D ambiguous. This CDR3 has 15 residues. With 5 bases removed from V and 7 bases from J, the gap between germline ends came to 18 bases. The germline gives CDR1 SGHTA, CDR2 FQGNSA. The CDR3 DNA sequence: TGTGCCAGCAGCCCTACCGGGCGGTTCATGAACATTCAGTACTTC. It encodes CASSPTGRFMNIQYF.

CDR3 loop: CASSMGTLGYQETQYF. CDR3 bases: TGTGCCAGTAGTATGGGGACACTCGGGTACCAAGAGACCCAGTACTTC. The J gene is TRBJ2-5, the V gene TRBV19, with D possibly matching TRBD1 (6 bases). Germline values: CDR1 LNHDA, CDR2 SQIVND (reference sequence). The CDR3 has 16 amino acids. V was trimmed by 3 bases and J by 0 bases, leaving 14 bases between them.

The V and J genes are TRBV27 and TRBJ2-7; D ambiguous. CDR1 and CDR2 (germline): MNHEY, SMNVEV (reference sequence). The CDR3 is 13 amino acids. With 5 bases removed from V and 5 bases from J, the gap between germline ends came to 13 bases. The CDR3 sequence: CASSTVRGNEQYF. The CDR3 region has the DNA TGTGCCAGCAGTACGGTACGAGGAAACGAGCAGTACTTC.

This clonotype was detected only a few times. V usage is TRBV7-9 and J usage is TRBJ2-1; 8 nucleotides match TRBD2. The germline V gene encodes CDR1 SEHNR and CDR2 FQNEAQ (reference sequence). V gave up 2 bases and J gave up 6 bases; unmatched junction bases: 6. The CDR3 length is 15 residues. The CDR3, as DNA: TGTGCCAGCAGCTTAAGGGCGGGGGGTATCAATGAGCAGTTCTTC. It specifies CASSLRAGGINEQFF.

The V gene is TRBV11-3, the J gene TRBJ2-1; tentative D call: TRBD1 (7 bases). Trimming took off 1 base at V and 8 bases at J, with 21 bases between the two ends. The length of the CDR3 is 17 residues. Germline CDR1 reads SGHNT; CDR2 reads YENEEA. The CDR3 is CASSLVGGPGRGDEQFF. Here the CDR3 DNA reads TGTGCCAGCAGCTTAGTAGGGGGACCGGGCAGGGGGGATGAGCAGTTCTTC.

The chain carries TRBV7-9 and TRBJ2-3; D not certain. This CDR3 spans 15 amino acids. V was shortened by 5 bases and J by 4 bases, with 16 bases between the two germline ends. The V gene's germline CDR1 is SEHNR and CDR2 FQNEAQ (reference sequence). The CDR3, as DNA: TGTGCCAGCAGCCCGCCCCCGAGGTTCCCAGATACGCAGTATTTT. Translated: CASSPPPRFPDTQYF.

This clonotype has at least ten counts. The chain couples TRBV29-1 to TRBJ2-2, with D possibly TRBD2 on 5 matching bases. The CDR3 is 10 residues long. V lost 7 bases and J 5 bases, leaving 5 bases between the germline ends. The germline gives CDR1 SQVTM, CDR2 ANQGSEA. This chain's CDR3 is CSGGTGELFF. CDR3 in DNA: TGCAGCGGAGGGACCGGGGAGCTGTTTTTT.

In its sample, this clonotype was seen a few times. The chain couples TRBV6-1 to TRBJ1-5; 7 bases line up with TRBD1. The CDR3 has 15 amino acids. Germline values: CDR1 MNHNS, CDR2 SASEGT. With V trimmed by 6 bases and J by 0 bases, 5 bases remained unmatched. CDR3 loop: CASSPRGYSNQPQHF. CDR3 DNA sequence: TGTGCCAGCAGCCCCAGGGGGTATAGCAATCAGCCCCAGCATTTT.

The chain recombines TRBV4-3 with TRBJ2-1; 9 positions agree with TRBD2. V lost 4 bases to trimming and J lost 10 bases; unmatched junction nucleotides: 8. Germline CDR1 is LGHNA and CDR2 is YSLEER. The CDR3 totals 14 residues. The DNA for the CDR3 is TGCGCCAGCAGCCGCGGCGGGGGGGGCAGAGAGCAGTTCTTC. Its translation is CASSRGGGGREQFF.

The genes are TRBV5-6 and TRBJ2-7, with 7 bases that match TRBD1. This CDR3 is 13 amino acids long. The germline V gene encodes CDR1 SGHDT and CDR2 YYEEEE. The J segment lost 4 bases and the V segment lost 3 bases, leaving 4 bases of the junction unmatched. CDR3 sequence reads: CASSSYRGYEQYF. CDR3 bases: TGTGCCAGCAGCTCTTACAGGGGATACGAGCAGTACTTC.

This clonotype has only a few counts. The chain carries TRBV9 and TRBJ1-1; 9 nucleotides match TRBD1. V dropped 4 bases and J dropped 4; count of bases not matched to a gene: 5. CDR3 length: 14 residues. Per the germline V gene, CDR1 is SGDLS and CDR2 is YYNGEE. The CDR3 is CASSYTGGGTEAFF. The CDR3, as DNA: TGTGCCAGCAGCTACACAGGGGGCGGCACTGAAGCTTTCTTT.

This rearrangement joins TRBV4-1 to TRBJ1-1; D is unclear. The CDR3 runs 14 residues. CDR1 MGHRA and CDR2 YSYEKL come from the germline V gene. The ends were cut back, 2 bases at V and 4 bases at J, with 11 bases in the middle. CDR3 nucleotides: TGCGCCAGCAGCCAATCTGGAGGTGGCACTGAAGCTTTCTTT. Protein sequence: CASSQSGGGTEAFF.

This clonotype was detected only a few times. The V and J genes are TRBV7-2 and TRBJ2-7; 7 nucleotides match TRBD1. Losses at the gene ends were 5 bases for V and 4 bases for J; bases not matched to a gene: 8. This CDR3 has 14 amino acids. Germline CDR1 reads SGHTA; CDR2 reads FQGNSA. DNA of the CDR3: TGTGCCAGCAGCCCCGGGACAGACCTATACGAGCAGTACTTC. The encoded protein is CASSPGTDLYEQYF.

The sample holds a few counts of this clonotype. The chain carries TRBV7-9 and TRBJ2-1; TRBD1 aligns across 7 bases. V was clipped by 10 bases and J by 9 bases; unmatched bases: 18. CDR1 SEHNR and CDR2 FQNEAQ come from the germline V gene (reference sequence). CDR3 size: 15 residues. The CDR3 bases are TGTGCCACCCAACAGGGACAGTGGAAGGTCGGTGAGCAGTTCTTC. It yields the protein CATQQGQWKVGEQFF.

This clonotype was found a few times. The rearrangement links TRBV27 to TRBJ2-2; D may be TRBD2 (5 bases). V lost 3 bases to trimming and J lost 5 bases, with 10 bases between them. The CDR3 spans 14 residues. Germline V gene sequence: CDR1 MNHEY, CDR2 SMNVEV (reference sequence). The CDR3, as DNA: TGTGCCAGCAGTTTGGTCGGGGTGACCGGGGAGCTGTTTTTT. Encoded protein: CASSLVGVTGELFF.

This clonotype was detected ten times or more. The rearrangement uses TRBV12-3 or TRBV12-4 and TRBJ1-1, with unresolved D. Trimming cost V 6 bases and J 5 bases, with 10 bases left between them. This CDR3 region has 12 residues. The CDR3 sequence is CASSARVTEAFF. CDR3 coding DNA: TGTGCCAGCAGCGCGCGGGTGACTGAAGCTTTCTTT.

In its sample, this clonotype was seen a few times. The genes are TRBV6-2 or TRBV6-3 and TRBJ2-5, with a weak D call TRBD1 (6 bases). The CDR3 has 12 residues. CDR1 and CDR2 from the germline V gene are MNHEY and SVGEGT. V gave up 4 bases and J gave up 5 bases, with 8 bases separating them. The CDR3 loop reads CASSWGPETQYF. In nucleotides, the CDR3 is TGTGCCAGCAGTTGGGGGCCCGAGACCCAGTACTTC.

The rearrangement uses TRBV7-9 and TRBJ1-3; TRBD1 is a possible D gene (6 bases). CDR3 length: 19 amino acids. V lost 3 bases and J lost 2, with 23 bases in between. CDR1 and CDR2 from the germline V gene are SEHNR and FQNEAQ (reference sequence). The CDR3 DNA reads TGTGCCAGCAGCTTGGGCGCGGGGCAAACAGGGTTCGCTGGAAACACCATATATTTT. It yields the protein CASSLGAGQTGFAGNTIYF.

The chain couples TRBV6-2 or TRBV6-3 to TRBJ2-7; 8 nucleotides agree with TRBD2. Germline V gives CDR1 MNHEY, CDR2 SVGEGT. The V gene end was trimmed by 7 bases and the J gene end by 4 bases; junction bases not matched to a gene: 18. The CDR3 totals 17 residues. CDR3: CASTKGRGGGSYYEQYF. The CDR3 nucleotides read TGTGCCAGCACCAAAGGAAGAGGCGGGGGGTCCTATTACGAGCAGTACTTC.

This chain links TRBV7-1 with TRBJ2-5, with D hard to call. TRBV7-1 is an open reading frame, and its role is uncertain. CDR3 length: 14 amino acids. With 7 bases removed from V and 5 bases from J, the gap between germline ends came to 17 bases. As DNA, the CDR3 is TGTGCCAGCACCCCCCCGGGTAAATGGGAGACCCAGTACTTC. Its translation is CASTPPGKWETQYF.

The chain joins TRBV7-2 to TRBJ2-5, with D tentatively TRBD2 (7 bases). Germline V CDR1 and CDR2: SGHTA, FQGNSA. The CDR3 extends over 16 amino acids. V was pared by 5 bases and J by 3 bases, with 19 bases between. CDR3 residues: CASSPQGRGREETQYF. The DNA of the CDR3 is TGTGCCAGCAGCCCCCAGGGGCGGGGGCGCGAAGAGACCCAGTACTTC.